This T cell receptor (beta chain) originates from a study of Graves' ophthalmopathy and Graves' hyperthyroidism. RNA transcripts yielded amplified TCR beta CDR3 regions. The authors performed first-round RT-PCR with HTBI primers and then a second-round multiplex PCR. TCRdb recomputed calls from the multiplex PCR reads with MiXCR, one row per CDR3 protein. This table holds approximately 700,000 distinct CDR3 sequences, about 40% found once. The germline CDR1 and CDR2 sequences are SGDLS and YYNGEE. The V end lost 4 bases, the J end lost 8 bases, and 18 bases lay between the germline ends. This CDR3 has 15 amino acids.

Sequenced: peripheral blood. The origin of this receptor is an adult man with Graves' ophthalmopathy. The chain carries TRBV9 and TRBJ1-4; D unresolved. The CDR3 coding sequence is TGTGCCAGCAGCCAATCTCGCGGAGTTAGCGAAAAACTGTTTTTT. It specifies CASSQSRGVSEKLFF.